The entry that follows covers one T cell receptor (beta chain) sequence. This entry belongs to a study of blood T cell repertoires in COVID-19. Study at large: T cells, B-cell-depleted T cells, or PBMCs provided the cDNA or gDNA that served as material.

Membership in each cohort depended on participant-reported clinical history. Shortly before study entry, within 2 weeks, exposed participants had met a COVID-19 case. How the authors handled the data: Cell counts per sample came from amplifying reference gene primers. Profiled with immunoSEQ multiplex PCR; TCRdb holds only in-frame clones, not every one. V, J and clone size reflect that table, while D and trimming were determined from the DNA. Of 350,000 to 450,000 clones in the sample, more than 70% were seen once. V gave up 0 bases and J gave up 8 bases, with 13 bases separating them. Germline CDR1 reads MNHNY; CDR2 reads SVGAGI (reference sequence). There are 15 residues in the CDR3.

The sequencing input was PBMCs or T cells enriched from blood (not recorded which). The genes are TRBV6-6 and TRBJ1-4, with D unclear. This clonotype was obtained from a woman between 18 and 30 years old who had been exposed to COVID-19. The CDR3 is CASSYSSFPGEKLFF. As DNA, the CDR3 is TGTGCCAGCAGTTACTCGAGCTTTCCAGGAGAAAAACTGTTTTTT.